The 5 T cell receptor beta chains below all came from one sample that was sequenced in a study of blood T cell repertoires in COVID-19. Clones were read by immunoSEQ multiplex PCR, and TCRdb kept only the in-frame ones, dropping some. The sample yields 75,000 to 100,000 clones, around 80% seen once. The material sequenced was peripheral blood. These receptors were collected from a man aged 65 to 85 with acute or convalescent COVID-19.

The CDR3 reads CATSRDRGPYEQYF. DNA of the CDR3: TGTGCCACCAGCAGAGACAGGGGCCCCTACGAGCAGTACTTC. V usage is TRBV15 and J usage is TRBJ2-7, with D perhaps TRBD1 (6 bases). This CDR3 is built from 14 residues. Between the trimmed V and J ends, which lost 0 bases and 2 bases, there was a span of 8 bases. In germline, CDR1 is LNHNV, CDR2 YYDKDF (reference sequence).

The V gene is TRBV18, the J gene TRBJ2-1; D is possibly TRBD1 (6 bases). V gave up 2 bases and J gave up 6 bases, with 11 bases separating them. Germline-derived CDR1 and CDR2 are KGHSH and LQKENI. The CDR3 contains 14 residues. CDR3 residues: CASSPNIQGNEQFF. Written as DNA, the CDR3 is TGTGCCAGCTCACCAAATATACAGGGCAATGAGCAGTTCTTC.

CDR3 DNA: TGTGCCAGAAGCTTGGGCCTAGCGGACACCGGGGAGCTGTTTTTT. It specifies CARSLGLADTGELFF. The rearrangement uses TRBV5-3 and TRBJ2-2, with TRBD2 matching 7 bases. TRBV5-3 is an ORF, and what it does is uncertain. After removal of 0 bases from V and 3 bases from J, the junction contained 2 bases not matched to a gene. There are 15 residues in the CDR3.

The CDR3, as DNA: TGTGCCAGCAGTGAAGGGCCGACTAACTATGGCTACACCTTC. The encoded protein is CASSEGPTNYGYTF. The gene calls are TRBV6-1 and TRBJ1-2; no reliable D call. V gave up 1 base and J gave up 0 bases, with 6 bases separating them. CDR3 length: 14 residues. CDR1 MNHNS and CDR2 SASEGT come from the germline V gene.

The rearrangement links TRBV11-3 to TRBJ2-5; D is uncertain. Germline assignment: CDR1 SGHNT and CDR2 YENEEA. V gave up 1 base and J gave up 5 bases, with 11 bases separating them. The CDR3 has 14 amino acids. The CDR3: CASSLGSDTETQYF. CDR3 sequence (DNA): TGTGCCAGCAGCTTAGGGTCAGATACCGAGACCCAGTACTTC.